These 21 T cell receptor beta chains share one sample of origin, sequenced in a study of shared clonotypes between healthy human individuals. Produced via immunoSEQ multiplex PCR; TCRdb's table is partial and in-frame only. The data hold 950,000 to 1,100,000 clones, with under 80% observed a single time. Input material: memory CD4+ T cells sorted from blood. Subset meaning: CD45RA-negative fraction. Receptors were obtained from a man between 18 and 29 years old in good health.

This clone has only a few counts. CDR3 sequence: CASSKEQGLQTQYF. The CDR3 DNA is TGTGCCAGCAGCAAAGAACAGGGGTTACAGACCCAGTACTTC. This chain uses TRBV16 with TRBJ2-5, with 7 bases aligning to TRBD1. Trimming removed 5 bases from V and 6 bases from J; junction bases left unmatched: 9. CDR1 and CDR2 from the germline V gene are KGHSY and FQNENV. There are 14 residues in the CDR3.

The rearrangement uses TRBV7-2 and TRBJ1-4, with a tentative D call TRBD1 (5 bases). The germline V and J ends were trimmed by 2 bases and 5 bases, with 18 bases remaining between them. Per germline, CDR1 SGHTA and CDR2 FQGNSA. This CDR3 is 17 amino acids long. The CDR3 reads CASSLRGTGNENEKLFF. For the CDR3, the DNA is TGTGCCAGCAGCTTACGTGGGACTGGAAACGAGAATGAAAAACTGTTTTTT.

J is TRBJ2-7 and V is TRBV2; TRBD1 might be the D (5 bases). V lost 3 bases and J lost 2, with 11 bases in between. Per the germline V gene, CDR1 is SNHLY and CDR2 is FYNNEI. The CDR3 consists of 14 residues. The CDR3 DNA reads TGTGCCAGCAGTGACAGGGTTCGAGCCTACGAGCAGTACTTC. Amino acids: CASSDRVRAYEQYF.

Here the CDR3 DNA reads TGTGCCAGCAGCTCCTCTAGCGCCTCCGAGCAGTACTTC. The encoded protein is CASSSSSASEQYF. The chain has TRBV7-2 and TRBJ2-7; weak D call: TRBD2 (6 bases). Germline CDR1 and CDR2: SGHTA and FQGNSA. The CDR3 length is 13 residues. V lost 4 bases and J lost 6, with 13 bases in between. The full variable domain, in which reference TRBV7-2 and TRBJ2-7 provide the parts outside the CDR3, is GAGVSQSPSNKVTEKGKDVELRCDPISGHTALYWYRQSLGQGLEFLIYFQGNSAPDKSGLPSDRFSAERTGGSVSTLTIQRTQQEDSAVYLCASSSSSASEQYFGPGTRLTVT.

The genes are TRBV10-3 and TRBJ2-3, with D perhaps TRBD1 or TRBD2 (6 bases each). Germline loops: CDR1 ENHRY, CDR2 SYGVKD. This CDR3 is 12 amino acids long. Trimming pared 10 bases from V and 6 bases from J, leaving 14 bases between. CDR3 DNA: TGTGCCACCGCCGGGGGCGGGGATACGCAGTATTTT. Translation gives CATAGGGDTQYF.

V is TRBV7-9 and J is TRBJ1-1; perhaps TRBD1 as D (5 bases). With 5 bases removed from V and 0 bases from J, the gap between germline ends came to 16 bases. In germline, CDR1 is SEHNR, CDR2 FQNEAQ (reference sequence). The CDR3 consists of 16 residues. The CDR3 sequence: CASSPPTHRMNTEAFF. The CDR3 DNA reads TGTGCCAGCAGCCCCCCGACCCACAGGATGAACACTGAAGCTTTCTTT.

This clone has a single count. The chain joins TRBV13 to TRBJ1-2, with 7 bases matching TRBD1. The CDR3 loop spans 16 amino acids. Looked up from germline, CDR1 is PRHDT and CDR2 is FYEKMQ (reference sequence). V was pared by 0 bases and J by 6 bases, with 10 bases of the junction left unmatched. The CDR3 sequence is CASSLGPTGRQDGYTF. The CDR3 DNA sequence: TGTGCCAGCAGCTTAGGCCCGACAGGGAGACAGGATGGCTACACCTTC.

This clone was observed a few times. The chain recombines TRBV7-9 with TRBJ1-1; maybe TRBD1 (6 bases). Trimming took off 2 bases at V and 5 bases at J, with 18 bases between the two ends. The germline V gene encodes CDR1 SEHNR and CDR2 FQNEAQ (reference sequence). The CDR3 has 16 amino acids. The CDR3 is CASSLLLSRGLTEAFF. The CDR3 DNA is TGTGCCAGCAGCTTACTCTTATCCAGGGGCCTGACTGAAGCTTTCTTT.

Only a few counts were recorded for this clone. V is TRBV4-1 and J is TRBJ1-5; D gene uncertain. CDR3 length: 13 amino acids. In germline, CDR1 is MGHRA, CDR2 YSYEKL. The V end was cut by 0 bases, the J end by 7 bases, with 7 bases between. CDR3 nucleotide sequence: TGCGCCAGCAGCCAAGAATCACGGCAGCCCCAGCATTTT. Encoded protein: CASSQESRQPQHF.

V and J are TRBV29-1 and TRBJ2-2; perhaps D is TRBD1 or TRBD2 (7 bases each). Germline V gene sequence: CDR1 SQVTM, CDR2 ANQGSEA. The CDR3 extends over 14 amino acids. Trimming left V 5 bases short and J 4 bases short, with 14 bases between. CDR3 nucleotide sequence: TGCAGCGTTTCGACAGGGAGGGTCACCGGGGAGCTGTTTTTT. Its translation: CSVSTGRVTGELFF.

This clone was seen only once. V gene TRBV5-1 combines with J gene TRBJ2-7; the D gene is possibly TRBD2 (7 bases). The CDR3 totals 16 residues. V dropped 6 bases and J dropped 6 bases, with 25 bases sitting between them. Looked up from germline, CDR1 is SGHRS and CDR2 is YFSETQ. Here the CDR3 DNA reads TGCGCCAGCAACAAAGGGACGGCGGGGGCATGGGCCGAGCAGTACTTC. Translation gives CASNKGTAGAWAEQYF. Filled out from reference TRBV5-1 and TRBJ2-7, the complete variable domain reads KAGVTQTPRYLIKTRGQQVTLSCSPISGHRSVSWYQQTPGQGLQFLFEYFSETQRNKGNFPGRFSGRQFSNSRSEMNVSTLELGDSALYLCASNKGTAGAWAEQYFGPGTRLTVT.

This chain joins TRBV5-1 and TRBJ2-5; D call uncertain. Deletions cut 1 base from V and 7 bases from J, with 8 bases between. In germline, CDR1 is SGHRS, CDR2 YFSETQ. The CDR3 runs 12 residues. CDR3 sequence (DNA): TGCGCCAGCAGCTTGCCGGGCGGGACCCAGTACTTC. Its translation: CASSLPGGTQYF.

The genes are TRBV30 and TRBJ1-2, with TRBD1 as a possible D gene (6 bases). The CDR3 has 13 amino acids. CDR1 GTSNPN and CDR2 SVGIG come from the germline V gene (reference sequence). Between the trimmed V and J ends, which lost 2 bases and 7 bases, there was a span of 14 bases. The CDR3 nucleotides are TGTGCCTGGAGTACTACAGGGTCGAGTGGCTACACCTTC. Translating it yields CAWSTTGSSGYTF.

The V and J genes are TRBV27 and TRBJ2-3; 13 nucleotides align to TRBD2. Germline V gene sequence: CDR1 MNHEY, CDR2 SMNVEV (reference sequence). V dropped 8 bases and J dropped 4; count of bases not matched to a gene: 6. The CDR3 loop spans 15 amino acids. CDR3 in DNA: TGTGCCAGCCGAACTAGCGGGGGGGCGGCAGATACGCAGTATTTT. Protein sequence: CASRTSGGAADTQYF.

This clone was observed a handful of times. The chain uses TRBV5-1 and TRBJ2-5; 10 bases align to TRBD2. In germline, CDR1 is SGHRS, CDR2 YFSETQ. V dropped 4 bases and J dropped 5; count of bases not matched to a gene: 26. The CDR3 sequence is 21 residues long. The CDR3 is CASSRWAGQPSASGRRETQYF. In DNA form, the CDR3 reads TGCGCCAGCAGCCGATGGGCCGGACAGCCATCGGCTAGCGGGAGAAGGGAGACCCAGTACTTC. The full variable domain, in which reference TRBV5-1 and TRBJ2-5 provide the parts outside the CDR3, is KAGVTQTPRYLIKTRGQQVTLSCSPISGHRSVSWYQQTPGQGLQFLFEYFSETQRNKGNFPGRFSGRQFSNSRSEMNVSTLELGDSALYLCASSRWAGQPSASGRRETQYFGPGTRLLVL.

The V gene is TRBV7-3, the J gene TRBJ1-2, with D possibly being TRBD1 (6 bases). Trimming removed 6 bases at V and 7 bases at J, with 15 bases between. The germline V gene encodes CDR1 SGHTA and CDR2 FQGTGA. This CDR3 has 13 amino acids. This CDR3 is CASSPAGGSGYTF. Here the CDR3 DNA reads TGTGCCAGCAGTCCTGCGGGGGGCTCTGGCTACACCTTC.

CDR3 sequence reads: CASSLGGAGHRGYTF. The CDR3 DNA reads TGTGCCAGCAGCTTGGGTGGGGCAGGGCATCGTGGCTACACCTTC. V and J are TRBV5-5 and TRBJ1-2; D is possibly TRBD1 (5 bases). The CDR3 extends over 15 amino acids. The ends were cut back, 0 bases at V and 7 bases at J, with 16 bases in the middle. Germline CDR1 is SGHKS and CDR2 is YYEKEE (reference sequence). Supplemented by reference TRBV5-5 and TRBJ1-2, the full variable domain reads DAGVTQSPTHLIKTRGQQVTLRCSPISGHKSVSWYQQVLGQGPQFIFQYYEKEERGRGNFPDRFSARQFPNYSSELNVNALLLGDSALYLCASSLGGAGHRGYTFGSGTRLTVV.

This clone was counted between two and nine times. J is TRBJ1-1 and V is TRBV6-1; D ambiguous. The CDR3 is 11 residues long. The V end was cut by 11 bases, the J end by 3 bases, with 10 bases between. CDR1 is MNHNS and CDR2 is SASEGT in the germline V gene. For the CDR3, the DNA is TGTGCCGTTCAGAGGGACACTGAAGCTTTCTTT. Its protein product is CAVQRDTEAFF.

The table lists this clone with a count of one. The chain recombines TRBV19 with TRBJ1-2, with 12 bases identical to TRBD1. Trimming took 1 base from V and 9 from J; bases not matched to a gene: 6. The CDR3 is 15 amino acids. Germline CDR1 is LNHDA and CDR2 is SQIVND (reference sequence). CDR3: CASSIAAGTGGRYTF. In DNA, the CDR3 is TGTGCCAGTAGTATAGCCGCCGGGACAGGGGGCCGCTACACCTTC.

The gene calls are TRBV5-4 and TRBJ2-4, with 13 bases fitting TRBD2. The CDR3 runs 17 residues. From germline, CDR1 is SGHNT and CDR2 YYREEE (reference sequence). The V and J ends lost 3 bases and 1 base, in that order; junction bases with no gene match: 4. The CDR3 loop reads CASSSETSGRAKNIQYF. As DNA, the CDR3 is TGTGCCAGCAGCTCTGAGACTAGCGGGAGGGCCAAAAACATTCAGTACTTC.

Concerning this clone itself: This specimen includes other DNA sequences encoding the same CDR3. V and J are TRBV19 and TRBJ1-2, with unresolved D. This CDR3 is built from 13 residues. Germline V gives CDR1 LNHDA, CDR2 SQIVND (reference sequence). The ends were cut back, 6 bases at V and 4 bases at J, with 12 bases in the middle. CDR3: CASSKDGPYGYTF. The CDR3 DNA reads as TGTGCCAGTAGCAAGGACGGGCCCTATGGCTACACCTTC. The full variable domain, its missing parts supplied by reference TRBV19 and TRBJ1-2, is DGGITQSPKYLFRKEGQNVTLSCEQNLNHDAMYWYRQDPGQGLRLIYYSQIVNDFQKGDIAEGYSVSREKKESFPLTVTSAQKNPTAFYLCASSKDGPYGYTFGSGTRLTVV.